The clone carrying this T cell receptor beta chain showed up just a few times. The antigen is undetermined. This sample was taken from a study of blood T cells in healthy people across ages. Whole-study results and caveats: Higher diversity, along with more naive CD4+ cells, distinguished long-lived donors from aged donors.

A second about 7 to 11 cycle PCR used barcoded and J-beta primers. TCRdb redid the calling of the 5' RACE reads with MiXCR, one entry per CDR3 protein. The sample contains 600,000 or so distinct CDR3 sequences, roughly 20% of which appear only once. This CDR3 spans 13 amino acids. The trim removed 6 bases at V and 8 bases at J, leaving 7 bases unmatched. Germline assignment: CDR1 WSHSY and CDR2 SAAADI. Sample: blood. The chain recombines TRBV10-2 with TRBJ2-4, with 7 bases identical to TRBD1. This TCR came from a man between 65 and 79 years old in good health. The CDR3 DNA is TGCGCCAGCAGCGAAACCCAGGGGGACATTCAGTACTTC. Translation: CASSETQGDIQYF.